This is a list of T cell receptor beta chains from one sample in a study of lymphopenia after photon versus proton radiotherapy. Generated by immunoSEQ multiplex PCR, the TCRdb table keeps only in-frame clones and is missing some. The sample lists about 35,000 clones, roughly 90% occurring once. Sequencing was performed on peripheral blood, taken from a patient treated with photon-based radiotherapy. The receptors were gathered from a man aged 60-69 years with cholangiocarcinoma. Both conserved end residues are trimmed from each CDR3.

v_call cdr3_aa
TRBV28 ASTESSYNEQF
TRBV4-1 ASSQEGEGGELF
TRBV10-3 AISESTGGSYNEQF
TRBV7-2 ASSLTQSSYEQY
TRBV28 ASSRNFRETQY
TRBV27 ASSFSPGTSGFGPETQY
TRBV5-6 ASSYGQGLRLAY
TRBV5-5 ASSRSTDTQY
TRBV7-9 ASSSGQVQETQY
TRBV2 ASSALDRVPF
TRBV9 ASSPLALRPDTQY
TRBV11-2 ASSSDPNNYSPLH
TRBV19 ASSISVWTGNPPGAEAF
TRBV9 ASSPGHPSTDTQY
TRBV5-5 ASSPRGEYEQY
TRBV6-1 ASSQGITGELF
TRBV21-1 ASSKNREGADEKLF
TRBV7-2 ASSLPGQGFLY